This entry concerns a single TCR beta chain. The germline V gene encodes CDR1 SGDLS and CDR2 YYNGEE. This CDR3 comprises 15 residues. Trimming left V 3 bases short and J 1 base short, with 13 bases between. This record comes from a study of cytomegalovirus exposure and HLA in healthy donors. 60 Vbeta and 13 Jbeta primers were used in PCR. Using immunoSEQ multiplex PCR, the repertoire was profiled, and TCRdb retains in-frame clones only, with some absent. The sample records approximately 91,000 clones, 55% to 65% being singletons. This receptor was identified in a human donor in good health. V gene TRBV9 combines with J gene TRBJ2-5, with D perhaps TRBD2 (6 bases). The sequenced sample consisted of PBMCs. The CDR3 region is CASSEFFGGQETQYF. In nucleotides, the CDR3 is TGTGCCAGCAGCGAGTTTTTCGGGGGCCAAGAGACCCAGTACTTC. Filled out from reference TRBV9 and TRBJ2-5, the complete variable domain reads DSGVTQTPKHLITATGQRVTLRCSPRSGDLSVYWYQQSLDQGLQFLIQYYNGEERAKGNILERFSAQQFPDLHSELNLSSLELGDSALYFCASSEFFGGQETQYFGPGTRLLVL.